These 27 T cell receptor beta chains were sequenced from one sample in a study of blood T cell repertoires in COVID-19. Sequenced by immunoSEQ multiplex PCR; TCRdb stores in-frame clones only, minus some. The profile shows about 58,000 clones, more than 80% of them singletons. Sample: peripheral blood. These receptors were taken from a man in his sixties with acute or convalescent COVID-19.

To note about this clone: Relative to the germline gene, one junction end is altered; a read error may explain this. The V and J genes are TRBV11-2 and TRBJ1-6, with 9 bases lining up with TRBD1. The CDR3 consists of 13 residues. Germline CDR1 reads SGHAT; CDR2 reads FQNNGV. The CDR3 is CASSQDRGTLGDF. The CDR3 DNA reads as TGTGCCAGCAGCCAGGACAGGGGAACCCTGGGGGACTTT. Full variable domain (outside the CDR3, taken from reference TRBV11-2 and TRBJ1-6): EAGVAQSPRYKIIEKRQSVAFWCNPISGHATLYWYQQILGQGPKLLIQFQNNGVVDDSQLPKDRFSAERLKGVDSTLKIQPAKLEDSAVYLCASSQDRGTLGDFGNGTRLTVT.

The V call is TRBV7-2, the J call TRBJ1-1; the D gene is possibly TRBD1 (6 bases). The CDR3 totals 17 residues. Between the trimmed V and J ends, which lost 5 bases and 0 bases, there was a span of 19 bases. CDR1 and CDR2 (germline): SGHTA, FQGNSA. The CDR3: CASSPIGGRSMNTEAFF. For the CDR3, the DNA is TGTGCCAGCAGCCCAATAGGGGGACGCAGCATGAACACTGAAGCTTTCTTT.

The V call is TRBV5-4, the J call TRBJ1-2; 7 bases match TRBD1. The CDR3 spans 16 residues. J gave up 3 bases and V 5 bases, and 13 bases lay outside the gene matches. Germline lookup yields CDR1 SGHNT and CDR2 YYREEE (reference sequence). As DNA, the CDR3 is TGTGCCAGCAGTACCCCTCGTGGACAGGTCGACTATGGCTACACCTTC. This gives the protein CASSTPRGQVDYGYTF.

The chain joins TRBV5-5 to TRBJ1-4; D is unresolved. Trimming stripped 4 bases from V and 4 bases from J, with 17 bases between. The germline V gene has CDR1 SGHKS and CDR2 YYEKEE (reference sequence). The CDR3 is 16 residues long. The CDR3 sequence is CASSLEPRINNEKLFF. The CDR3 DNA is TGTGCCAGCAGCCTTGAACCTAGGATAAATAATGAAAAACTGTTTTTT.

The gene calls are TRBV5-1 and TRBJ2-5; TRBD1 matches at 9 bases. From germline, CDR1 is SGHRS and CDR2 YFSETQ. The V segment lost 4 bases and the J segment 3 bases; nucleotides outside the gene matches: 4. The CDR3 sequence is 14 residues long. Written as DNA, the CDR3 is TGCGCCAGCAGCCTATGGACAGGGGAAGAGACCCAGTACTTC. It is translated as CASSLWTGEETQYF.

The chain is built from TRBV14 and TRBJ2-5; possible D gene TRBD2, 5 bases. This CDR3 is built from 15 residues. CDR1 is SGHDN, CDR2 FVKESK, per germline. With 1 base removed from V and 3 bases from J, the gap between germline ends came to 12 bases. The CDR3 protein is CASSQVRGWEETQYF. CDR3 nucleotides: TGTGCCAGCAGCCAAGTCCGGGGTTGGGAAGAGACCCAGTACTTC.

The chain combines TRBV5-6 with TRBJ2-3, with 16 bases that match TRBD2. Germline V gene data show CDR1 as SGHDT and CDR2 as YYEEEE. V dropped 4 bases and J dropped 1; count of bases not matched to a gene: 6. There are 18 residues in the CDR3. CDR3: CASSTAGTSGRGTDTQYF. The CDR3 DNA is TGTGCCAGCAGCACTGCCGGGACTAGCGGGAGGGGCACAGATACGCAGTATTTT.

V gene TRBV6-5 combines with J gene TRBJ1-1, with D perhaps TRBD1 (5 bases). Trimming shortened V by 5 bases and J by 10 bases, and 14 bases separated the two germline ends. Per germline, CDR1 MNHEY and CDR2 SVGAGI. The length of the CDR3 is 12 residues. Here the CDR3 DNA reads TGTGCCAGCAGTACGGCGCAGGGAGGAGCTTTCTTT. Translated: CASSTAQGGAFF.

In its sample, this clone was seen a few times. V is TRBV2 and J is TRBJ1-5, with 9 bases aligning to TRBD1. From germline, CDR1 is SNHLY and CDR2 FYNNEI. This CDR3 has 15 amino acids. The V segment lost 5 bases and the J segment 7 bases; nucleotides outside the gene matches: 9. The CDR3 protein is CASSSGTGNWQPQHF. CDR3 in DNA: TGTGCCAGCAGTTCCGGGACAGGGAATTGGCAGCCCCAGCATTTT.

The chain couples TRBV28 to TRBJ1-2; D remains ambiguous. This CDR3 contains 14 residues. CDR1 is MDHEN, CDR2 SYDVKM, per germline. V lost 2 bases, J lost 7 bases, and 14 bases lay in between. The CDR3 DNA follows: TGTGCCAGCAGTTTAGAAGCGTTAATGGGTGGCTACACCTTC. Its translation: CASSLEALMGGYTF.

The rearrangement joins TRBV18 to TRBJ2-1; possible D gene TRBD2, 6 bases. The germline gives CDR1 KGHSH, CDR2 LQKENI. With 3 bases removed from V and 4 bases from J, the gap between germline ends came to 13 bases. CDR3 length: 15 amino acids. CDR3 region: CASSPIAGPYNEQFF. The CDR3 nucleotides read TGTGCCAGCTCACCTATCGCGGGACCTTACAATGAGCAGTTCTTC.

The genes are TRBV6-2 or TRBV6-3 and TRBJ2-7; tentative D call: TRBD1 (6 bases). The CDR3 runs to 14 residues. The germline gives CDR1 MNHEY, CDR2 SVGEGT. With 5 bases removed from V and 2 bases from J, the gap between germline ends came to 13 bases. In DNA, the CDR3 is TGTGCCAGCAGTGATTTCTCAGGGGCCTACGAGCAGTACTTC. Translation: CASSDFSGAYEQYF.

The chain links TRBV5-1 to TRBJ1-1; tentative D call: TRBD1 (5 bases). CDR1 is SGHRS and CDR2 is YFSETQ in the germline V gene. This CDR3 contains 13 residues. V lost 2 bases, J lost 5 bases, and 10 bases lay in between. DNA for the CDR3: TGCGCCAGCAGCTTTGACGGGGGGACTGAAGCTTTCTTT. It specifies CASSFDGGTEAFF.

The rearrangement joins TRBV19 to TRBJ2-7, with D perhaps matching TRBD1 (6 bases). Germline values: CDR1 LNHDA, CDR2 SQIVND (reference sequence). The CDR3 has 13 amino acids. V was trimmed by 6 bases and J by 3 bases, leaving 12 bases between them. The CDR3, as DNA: TGTGCCAGTAGCCCTCAGGGGCACTACGAGCAGTACTTC. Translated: CASSPQGHYEQYF.

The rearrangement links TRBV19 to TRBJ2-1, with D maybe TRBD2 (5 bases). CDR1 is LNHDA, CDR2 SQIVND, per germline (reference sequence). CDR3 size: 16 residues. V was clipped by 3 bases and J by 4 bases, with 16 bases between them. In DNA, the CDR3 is TGTGCCAGTAGTATGACCGGGGAGAGCATTTACAATGAGCAGTTCTTC. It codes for CASSMTGESIYNEQFF.

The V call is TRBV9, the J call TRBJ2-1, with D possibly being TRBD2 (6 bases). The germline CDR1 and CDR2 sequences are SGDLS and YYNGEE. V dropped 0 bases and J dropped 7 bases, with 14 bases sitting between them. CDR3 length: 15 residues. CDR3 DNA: TGTGCCAGCAGCGTAGTCGCGGGAAGCCTTAATGAGCAGTTCTTC. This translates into CASSVVAGSLNEQFF.

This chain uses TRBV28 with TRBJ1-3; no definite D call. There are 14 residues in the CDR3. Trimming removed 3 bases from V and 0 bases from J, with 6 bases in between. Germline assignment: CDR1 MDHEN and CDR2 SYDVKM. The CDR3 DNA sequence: TGTGCCAGCAGTTTTAGGAGCTCTGGAAACACCATATATTTT. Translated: CASSFRSSGNTIYF.

CDR3 in DNA: TGTGCCAGCAGCTTACGCGGAAGGTCGACTGAAGCTTTCTTT. This translates into CASSLRGRSTEAFF. V usage is TRBV11-3 and J usage is TRBJ1-1; D remains unclear. The V end was cut by 2 bases, the J end by 5 bases, with 12 bases between. Germline assignment: CDR1 SGHNT and CDR2 YENEEA. The CDR3 length is 14 residues.

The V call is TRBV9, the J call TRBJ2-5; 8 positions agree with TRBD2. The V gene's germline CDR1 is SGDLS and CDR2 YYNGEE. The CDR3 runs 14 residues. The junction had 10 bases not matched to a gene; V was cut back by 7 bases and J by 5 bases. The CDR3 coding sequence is TGTGCCAGCGCTCCCTCTAGCGGGTGGGAGACCCAGTACTTC. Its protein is CASAPSSGWETQYF.

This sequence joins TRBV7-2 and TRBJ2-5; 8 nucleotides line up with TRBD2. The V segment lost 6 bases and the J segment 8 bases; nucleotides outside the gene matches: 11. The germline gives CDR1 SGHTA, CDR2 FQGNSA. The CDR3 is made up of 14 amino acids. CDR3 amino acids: CASSPAGGGFTQYF. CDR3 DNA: TGTGCCAGCAGTCCAGCAGGCGGGGGGTTCACCCAGTACTTC.

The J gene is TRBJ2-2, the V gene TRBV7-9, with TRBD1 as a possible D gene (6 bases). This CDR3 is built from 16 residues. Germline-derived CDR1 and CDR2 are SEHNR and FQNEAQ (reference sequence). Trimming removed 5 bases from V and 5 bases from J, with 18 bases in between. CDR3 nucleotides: TGTGCCAGCAGCACACAGGGTATCTTAGGAACCGGGGAGCTGTTTTTT. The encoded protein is CASSTQGILGTGELFF.

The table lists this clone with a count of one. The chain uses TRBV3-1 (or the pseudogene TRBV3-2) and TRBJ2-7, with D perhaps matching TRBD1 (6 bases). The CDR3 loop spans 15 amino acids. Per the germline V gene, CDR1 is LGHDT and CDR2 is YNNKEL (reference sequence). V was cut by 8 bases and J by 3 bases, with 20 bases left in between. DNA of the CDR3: TGTGCCAGCGGATTCAGGGGCGTGAGGGACTACGAGCAGTACTTC. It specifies CASGFRGVRDYEQYF.

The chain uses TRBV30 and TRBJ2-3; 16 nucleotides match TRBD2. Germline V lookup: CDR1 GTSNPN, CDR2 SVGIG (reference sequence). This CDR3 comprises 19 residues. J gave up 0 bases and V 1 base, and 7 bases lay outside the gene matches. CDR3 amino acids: CAWSEGLAGGPSSTDTQYF. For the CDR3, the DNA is TGTGCCTGGAGTGAGGGACTAGCGGGAGGGCCGAGTAGCACAGATACGCAGTATTTT. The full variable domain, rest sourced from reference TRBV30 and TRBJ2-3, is SQTIHQWPATLVQPVGSPLSLECTVEGTSNPNLYWYRQAAGRGLQLLFYSVGIGQISSEVPQNLSASRPQDRQFILSSKKLLLSDSGFYLCAWSEGLAGGPSSTDTQYFGPGTRLTVL.

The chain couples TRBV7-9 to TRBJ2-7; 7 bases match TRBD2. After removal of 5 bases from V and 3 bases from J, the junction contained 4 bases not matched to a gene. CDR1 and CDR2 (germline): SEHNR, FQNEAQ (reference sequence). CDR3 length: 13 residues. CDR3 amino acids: CASSQSSGYEQYF. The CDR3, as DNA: TGTGCCAGCAGCCAATCTAGCGGCTACGAGCAGTACTTC.

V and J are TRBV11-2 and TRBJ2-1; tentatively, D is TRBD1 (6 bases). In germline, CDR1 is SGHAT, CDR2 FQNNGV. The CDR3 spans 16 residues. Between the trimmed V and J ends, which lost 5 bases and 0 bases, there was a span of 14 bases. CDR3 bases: TGTGCCAGCAGCCCACGGACAGCCGACTCCTACAATGAGCAGTTCTTC. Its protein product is CASSPRTADSYNEQFF.

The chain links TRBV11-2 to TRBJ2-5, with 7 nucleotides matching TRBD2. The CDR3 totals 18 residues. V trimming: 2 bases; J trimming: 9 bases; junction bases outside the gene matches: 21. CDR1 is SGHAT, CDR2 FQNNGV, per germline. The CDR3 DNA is TGTGCCAGCAGCTTAACCCCCCGGGCTAGCGGAGTCCTGGAGCCCCAGTACTTC. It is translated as CASSLTPRASGVLEPQYF.

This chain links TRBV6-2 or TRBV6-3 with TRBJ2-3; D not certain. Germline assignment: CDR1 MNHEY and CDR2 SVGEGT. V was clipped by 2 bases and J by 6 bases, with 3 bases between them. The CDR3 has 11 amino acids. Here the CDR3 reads CASSYADTQYF. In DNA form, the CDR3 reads TGTGCCAGCAGTTACGCGGATACGCAGTATTTT.